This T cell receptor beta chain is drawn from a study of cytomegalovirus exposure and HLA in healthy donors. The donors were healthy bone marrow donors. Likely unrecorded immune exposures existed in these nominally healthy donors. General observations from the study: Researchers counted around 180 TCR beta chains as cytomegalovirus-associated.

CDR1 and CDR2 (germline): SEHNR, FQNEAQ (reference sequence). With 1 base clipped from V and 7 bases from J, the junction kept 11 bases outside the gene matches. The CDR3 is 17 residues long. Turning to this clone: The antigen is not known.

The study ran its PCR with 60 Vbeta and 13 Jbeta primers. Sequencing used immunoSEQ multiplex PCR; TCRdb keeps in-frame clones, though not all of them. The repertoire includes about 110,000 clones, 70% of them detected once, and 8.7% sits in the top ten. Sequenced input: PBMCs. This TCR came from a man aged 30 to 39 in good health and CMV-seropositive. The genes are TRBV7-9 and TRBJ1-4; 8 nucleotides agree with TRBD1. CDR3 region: CASSLDSRGLEGEKLFF. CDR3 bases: TGTGCCAGCAGCTTAGACTCCAGGGGGCTAGAGGGTGAAAAACTGTTTTTT.